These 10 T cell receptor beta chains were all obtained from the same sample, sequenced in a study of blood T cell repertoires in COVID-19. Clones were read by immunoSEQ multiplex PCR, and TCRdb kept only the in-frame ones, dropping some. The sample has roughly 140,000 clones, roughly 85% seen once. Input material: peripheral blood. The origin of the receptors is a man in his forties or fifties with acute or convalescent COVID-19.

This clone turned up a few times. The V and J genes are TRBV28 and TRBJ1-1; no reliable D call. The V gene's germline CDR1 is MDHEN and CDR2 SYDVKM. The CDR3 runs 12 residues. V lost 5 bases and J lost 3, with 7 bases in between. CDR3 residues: CASSRGYTEAFF. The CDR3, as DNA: TGTGCCAGCAGTCGCGGGTACACTGAAGCTTTCTTT.

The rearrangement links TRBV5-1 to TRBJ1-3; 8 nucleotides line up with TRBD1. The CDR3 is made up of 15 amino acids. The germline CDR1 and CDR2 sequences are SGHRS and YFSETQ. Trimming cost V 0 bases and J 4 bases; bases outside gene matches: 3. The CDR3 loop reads CASSLGQGPGNTIYF. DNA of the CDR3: TGCGCCAGCAGCTTGGGACAGGGGCCGGGAAACACCATATATTTT.

The CDR3 DNA reads TGTGCCAGCAGTGGCGGGGGGCGGCCCGGCAATGAGCAGTTCTTC. It translates to CASSGGGRPGNEQFF. V and J are TRBV6-4 and TRBJ2-1; 8 nucleotides agree with TRBD2. Per the germline V gene, CDR1 is MRHNA and CDR2 is SNTAGT. Trimming removed 4 bases from V and 6 bases from J; junction bases left unmatched: 8. The CDR3 runs 15 residues.

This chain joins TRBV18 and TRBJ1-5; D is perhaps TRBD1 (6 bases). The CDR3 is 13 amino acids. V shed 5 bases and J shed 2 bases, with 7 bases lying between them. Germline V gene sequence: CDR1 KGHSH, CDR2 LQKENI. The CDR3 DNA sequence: TGTGCCAGCTCAGCAGGGGGCAATCAGCCCCAGCATTTT. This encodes CASSAGGNQPQHF.

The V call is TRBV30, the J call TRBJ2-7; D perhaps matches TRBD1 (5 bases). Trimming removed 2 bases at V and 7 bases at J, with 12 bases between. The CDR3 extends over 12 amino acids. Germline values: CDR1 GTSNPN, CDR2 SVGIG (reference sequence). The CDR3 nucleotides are TGTGCCTGGAGTCCTGGGGCGTGGGAGCAGTACTTC. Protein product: CAWSPGAWEQYF.

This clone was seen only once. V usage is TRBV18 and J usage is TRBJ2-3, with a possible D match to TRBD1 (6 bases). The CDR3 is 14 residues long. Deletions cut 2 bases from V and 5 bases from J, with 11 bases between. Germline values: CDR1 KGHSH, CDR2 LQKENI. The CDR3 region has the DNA TGTGCCAGCTCACCAACAGGGTTGAGAGATACGCAGTATTTT. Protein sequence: CASSPTGLRDTQYF.

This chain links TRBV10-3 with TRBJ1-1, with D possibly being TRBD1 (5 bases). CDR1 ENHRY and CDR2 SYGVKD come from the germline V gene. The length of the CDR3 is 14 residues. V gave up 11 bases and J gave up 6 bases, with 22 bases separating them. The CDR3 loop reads CASEGVGILAEAFF. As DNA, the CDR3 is TGTGCCTCCGAAGGGGTTGGGATTTTAGCTGAAGCTTTCTTT.

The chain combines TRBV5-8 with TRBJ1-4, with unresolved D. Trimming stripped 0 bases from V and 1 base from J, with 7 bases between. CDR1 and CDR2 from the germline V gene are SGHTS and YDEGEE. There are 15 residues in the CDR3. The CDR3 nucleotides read TGTGCCAGCAGCTTGGGGCAGGAAACTAATGAAAAACTGTTTTTT. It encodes CASSLGQETNEKLFF. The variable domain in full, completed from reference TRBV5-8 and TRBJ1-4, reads EAGVTQSPTHLIKTRGQQATLRCSPISGHTSVYWYQQALGLGLQFLLWYDEGEERNRGNFPPRFSGRQFPNYSSELNVNALELEDSALYLCASSLGQETNEKLFFGSGTQLSVL.

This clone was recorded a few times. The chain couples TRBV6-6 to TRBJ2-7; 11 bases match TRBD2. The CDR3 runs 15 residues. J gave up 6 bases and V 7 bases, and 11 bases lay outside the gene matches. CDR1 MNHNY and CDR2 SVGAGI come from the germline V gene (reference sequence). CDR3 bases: TGTGCCAGCAAAACCTTAGCGGGGACTAGCGGCGAGCAGTACTTC. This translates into CASKTLAGTSGEQYF.

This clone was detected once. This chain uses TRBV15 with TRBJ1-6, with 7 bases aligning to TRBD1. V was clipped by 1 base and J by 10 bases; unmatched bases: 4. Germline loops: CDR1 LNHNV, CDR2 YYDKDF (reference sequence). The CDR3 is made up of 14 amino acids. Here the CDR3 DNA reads TGTGCCACCAGCAGAGGACAGGGTGGGTCACCCCTCCACTTT. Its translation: CATSRGQGGSPLHF.